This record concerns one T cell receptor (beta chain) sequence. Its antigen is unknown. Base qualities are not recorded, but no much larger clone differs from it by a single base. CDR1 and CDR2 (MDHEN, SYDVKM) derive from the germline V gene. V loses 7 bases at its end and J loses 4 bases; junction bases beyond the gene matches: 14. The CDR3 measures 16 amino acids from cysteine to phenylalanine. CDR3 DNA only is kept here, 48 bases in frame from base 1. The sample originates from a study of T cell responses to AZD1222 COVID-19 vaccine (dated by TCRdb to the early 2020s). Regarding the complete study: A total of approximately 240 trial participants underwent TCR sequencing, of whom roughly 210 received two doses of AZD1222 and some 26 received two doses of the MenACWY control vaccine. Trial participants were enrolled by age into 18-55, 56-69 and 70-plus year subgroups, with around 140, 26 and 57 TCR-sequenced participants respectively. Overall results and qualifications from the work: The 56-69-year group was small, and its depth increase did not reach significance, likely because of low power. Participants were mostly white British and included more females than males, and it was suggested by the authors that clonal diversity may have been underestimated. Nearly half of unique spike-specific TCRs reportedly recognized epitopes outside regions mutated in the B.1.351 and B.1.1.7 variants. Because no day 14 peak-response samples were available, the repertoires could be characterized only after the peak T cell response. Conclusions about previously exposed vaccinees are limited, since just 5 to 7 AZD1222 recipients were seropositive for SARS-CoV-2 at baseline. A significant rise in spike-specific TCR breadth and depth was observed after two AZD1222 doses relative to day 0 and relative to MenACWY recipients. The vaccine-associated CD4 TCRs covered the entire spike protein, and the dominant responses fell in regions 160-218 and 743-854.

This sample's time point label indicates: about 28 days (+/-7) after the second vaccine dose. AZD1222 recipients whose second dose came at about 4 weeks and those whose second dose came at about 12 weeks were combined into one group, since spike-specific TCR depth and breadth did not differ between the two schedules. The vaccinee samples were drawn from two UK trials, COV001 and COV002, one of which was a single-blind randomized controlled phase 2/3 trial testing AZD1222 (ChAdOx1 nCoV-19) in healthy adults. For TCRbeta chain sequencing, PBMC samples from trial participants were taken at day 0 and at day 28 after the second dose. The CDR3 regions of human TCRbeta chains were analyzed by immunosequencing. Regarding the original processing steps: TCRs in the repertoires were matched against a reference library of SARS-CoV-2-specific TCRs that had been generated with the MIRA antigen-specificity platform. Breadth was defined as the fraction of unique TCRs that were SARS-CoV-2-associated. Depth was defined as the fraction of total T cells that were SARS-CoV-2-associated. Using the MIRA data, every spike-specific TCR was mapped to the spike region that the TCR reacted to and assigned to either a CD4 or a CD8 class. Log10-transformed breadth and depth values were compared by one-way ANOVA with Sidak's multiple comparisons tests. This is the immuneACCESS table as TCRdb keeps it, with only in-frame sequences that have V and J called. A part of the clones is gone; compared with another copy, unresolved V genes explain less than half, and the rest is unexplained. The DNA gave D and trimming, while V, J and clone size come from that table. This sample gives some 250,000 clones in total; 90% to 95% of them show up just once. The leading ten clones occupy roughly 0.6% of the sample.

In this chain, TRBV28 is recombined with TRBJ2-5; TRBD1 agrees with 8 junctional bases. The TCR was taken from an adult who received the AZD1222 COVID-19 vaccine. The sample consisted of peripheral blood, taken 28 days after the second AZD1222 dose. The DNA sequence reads TGTGCCAGCAACCCCCCAGGGGGCACGCGGCGAGAGACCCAGTACTTC. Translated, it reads CASNPPGGTRRETQYF.